The 27 T cell receptor beta chains presented below share a single source sample, sequenced in a study of T cell responses to AZD1222 COVID-19 vaccine. The method was immunoSEQ multiplex PCR; TCRdb's version includes in-frame clones alone and lacks a portion of them. This table holds more than 85,000 clones, approximately 89% found once. Sequencing used peripheral blood, obtained 28 days after the second AZD1222 dose. The receptors stem from an adult who received the AZD1222 COVID-19 vaccine.

The rearrangement joins TRBV3-1 (or the pseudogene TRBV3-2) to TRBJ1-2; D unclear. The V and J ends lost 2 bases and 5 bases respectively, with 6 bases between them. This CDR3 has 12 amino acids. Germline CDR1 is LGHDT and CDR2 is YNNKEL (reference sequence). CDR3 DNA: TGTGCCAGCAGCCAATCGGAGTATGGCTACACCTTC. Protein product: CASSQSEYGYTF.

This chain links TRBV5-4 with TRBJ2-5; 13 bases align to TRBD2. This CDR3 is built from 17 residues. Germline values: CDR1 SGHNT, CDR2 YYREEE (reference sequence). V was clipped by 0 bases and J by 4 bases; unmatched bases: 6. The CDR3 is CASSLATTSGGLETQYF. The CDR3 DNA follows: TGTGCCAGCAGCTTGGCCACGACTAGCGGGGGGTTAGAGACCCAGTACTTC.

This chain links TRBV5-1 with TRBJ2-7, with 7 bases identical to TRBD2. V dropped 0 bases and J dropped 5; count of bases not matched to a gene: 5. From germline, CDR1 is SGHRS and CDR2 YFSETQ. This CDR3 has 14 residues. The CDR3, as DNA: TGCGCCAGCAGCTTGGGAGCGGGGCTTGACGAGCAGTACTTC. Its protein is CASSLGAGLDEQYF.

This clone appeared a single time. CDR3: CASSYMIGSRETQYF. Written as DNA, the CDR3 is TGTGCCAGCAGTTATATGATCGGTAGCAGGGAGACCCAGTACTTC. The V call is TRBV6-8, the J call TRBJ2-5; D is uncertain. The CDR3 covers 15 residues. Trimming took off 3 bases at V and 5 bases at J, with 16 bases between the two ends. The germline V gene encodes CDR1 MNHGY and CDR2 SAAAGT.

The gene calls are TRBV3-1 (or the pseudogene TRBV3-2) and TRBJ1-4; D may be TRBD1 (6 bases). The CDR3 contains 14 residues. The V gene lost 1 base and the J gene lost 14 bases, with 17 bases spanning the gap. Germline loops: CDR1 LGHDT, CDR2 YNNKEL (reference sequence). The CDR3 DNA is TGTGCCAGCAGCCAAGTCTCCAGGGGCGGACAGCTGTTTTTT. It translates to CASSQVSRGGQLFF.

The gene calls are TRBV19 and TRBJ2-1; 10 bases align to TRBD2. Germline-derived CDR1 and CDR2 are LNHDA and SQIVND (reference sequence). V lost 6 bases, J lost 9 bases, and 17 bases stayed unmatched. The CDR3 covers 17 residues. CDR3 residues: CASRPARTSGPLGEQFF. The CDR3 bases are TGTGCCAGTAGGCCGGCCCGGACTAGCGGACCTTTGGGTGAGCAGTTCTTC.

The chain is built from TRBV28 and TRBJ2-1, with a weak D call TRBD2 (6 bases). V dropped 5 bases and J dropped 3 bases, with 14 bases sitting between them. CDR1 is MDHEN, CDR2 SYDVKM, per germline. The CDR3 is 15 residues long. The CDR3 nucleotides read TGTGCCAGCAGTCTGGAACTAGCAAGCTACAATGAGCAGTTCTTC. This translates into CASSLELASYNEQFF.

This clone was seen only once. The genes are TRBV2 and TRBJ2-1; 10 bases are shared with TRBD1. The CDR3 runs 12 residues. The V segment lost 7 bases and the J segment 12 bases; nucleotides outside the gene matches: 6. Germline CDR1 reads SNHLY; CDR2 reads FYNNEI. The CDR3 is CASTGDRGVQFF. For the CDR3, the DNA is TGTGCCAGCACCGGGGACAGGGGAGTGCAGTTCTTC. Together with reference TRBV2 and TRBJ2-1, the CDR3 gives the full variable domain: EPEVTQTPSHQVTQMGQEVILRCVPISNHLYFYWYRQILGQKVEFLVSFYNNEISEKSEIFDDQFSVERPDGSNFTLKIRSTKLEDSAMYFCASTGDRGVQFFGPGTRLTVL.

The rearrangement uses TRBV4-2 and TRBJ1-6; maybe TRBD1 (6 bases). CDR1 LGHNA and CDR2 YNFKEQ come from the germline V gene. Trimming took 4 bases from V and 0 from J, leaving 16 bases between them. The length of the CDR3 is 18 residues. CDR3 amino acids: CASSRHGGSSSYNSPLHF. In DNA, the CDR3 is TGTGCCAGCAGCCGACATGGGGGCTCTAGCTCCTATAATTCACCCCTCCACTTT.

The rearrangement links TRBV11-3 to TRBJ2-2; D ambiguous. The CDR3 has 11 residues. Trimming took off 1 base at V and 6 bases at J, with 0 bases between the two ends. In germline, CDR1 is SGHNT, CDR2 YENEEA. CDR3 region: CASSLAGELFF. The CDR3 nucleotides read TGTGCCAGCAGCTTAGCCGGGGAGCTGTTTTTT. Drawing the rest from reference TRBV11-3 and TRBJ2-2, the complete variable domain is EAGVVQSPRYKIIEKKQPVAFWCNPISGHNTLYWYLQNLGQGPELLIRYENEEAVDDSQLPKDRFSAERLKGVDSTLKIQPAELGDSAVYLCASSLAGELFFGEGSRLTVL.

This sequence joins TRBV9 and TRBJ1-2, with 7 positions matching TRBD1. V shed 5 bases, J shed 6 bases, and the junction held 10 bases outside the gene matches. Germline V CDR1 and CDR2: SGDLS, YYNGEE. The CDR3 loop spans 14 amino acids. The CDR3 loop is CASSFGEGAHGYTF. CDR3 nucleotide sequence: TGTGCCAGCAGTTTCGGGGAGGGGGCGCATGGCTACACCTTC. Combining the CDR3 with reference TRBV9 and TRBJ1-2 gives the whole variable domain DSGVTQTPKHLITATGQRVTLRCSPRSGDLSVYWYQQSLDQGLQFLIQYYNGEERAKGNILERFSAQQFPDLHSELNLSSLELGDSALYFCASSFGEGAHGYTFGSGTRLTVV.

The chain joins TRBV7-2 to TRBJ1-1; possible D gene TRBD1, 5 bases. The V end was cut by 5 bases, the J end by 4 bases, with 11 bases between. Germline CDR1 reads SGHTA; CDR2 reads FQGNSA. This CDR3 contains 13 residues. The CDR3 DNA is TGTGCCAGCAGCCCGGTGGGGGGCACTGAAGCTTTCTTT. This codes for CASSPVGGTEAFF.

This clone has only one observation. The genes are TRBV10-2 and TRBJ2-1, with D unclear. Germline V gene lookup returns CDR1 WSHSY and CDR2 SAAADI. Trimming cost V 3 bases and J 8 bases, with 17 bases left between them. The length of the CDR3 is 15 residues. In nucleotides, the CDR3 is TGCGCCAGCAGTGATGGAACTTACCCAAGCCATGAGCAGTTCTTC. It is translated as CASSDGTYPSHEQFF.

The chain links TRBV19 to TRBJ2-7; 7 bases are a match to TRBD2. V gave up 2 bases and J gave up 2 bases; unmatched junction bases: 9. From germline, CDR1 is LNHDA and CDR2 SQIVND (reference sequence). There are 16 residues in the CDR3. CDR3 bases: TGTGCCAGTAGTATATTTCGAGCCGGGGGGACCTACGAGCAGTACTTC. It specifies CASSIFRAGGTYEQYF.

The rearrangement joins TRBV30 to TRBJ2-4; D possibly corresponds to TRBD2 (5 bases). CDR1 is GTSNPN and CDR2 is SVGIG in the germline V gene (reference sequence). The CDR3 consists of 14 residues. V was cut by 0 bases and J by 8 bases, with 14 bases left in between. The CDR3 protein is CAWSVPGSGDIQYF. CDR3 coding DNA: TGTGCCTGGAGTGTACCGGGGAGTGGGGACATTCAGTACTTC. Drawing the rest from reference TRBV30 and TRBJ2-4, the complete variable domain is SQTIHQWPATLVQPVGSPLSLECTVEGTSNPNLYWYRQAAGRGLQLLFYSVGIGQISSEVPQNLSASRPQDRQFILSSKKLLLSDSGFYLCAWSVPGSGDIQYFGAGTRLSVL.

The chain links TRBV6-5 to TRBJ1-6; no firm D call. The CDR3 has 13 residues. V shed 0 bases and J shed 9 bases, with 6 bases lying between them. The V gene's germline CDR1 is MNHEY and CDR2 SVGAGI. The CDR3 sequence: CASSYSRTSPLHF. The CDR3 DNA sequence: TGTGCCAGCAGTTACTCCCGCACTTCACCCCTCCACTTT.

This clone appeared once. This rearrangement joins TRBV6-2 or TRBV6-3 to TRBJ2-1; 8 bases are shared with TRBD1. This CDR3 region has 15 residues. Germline CDR1 is MNHEY and CDR2 is SVGEGT. V lost 6 bases, J lost 8 bases, and 12 bases stayed unmatched. The CDR3 DNA follows: TGTGCCAGCAGCCACAGGGGGAGTCCAGTCCATGAGCAGTTCTTC. As protein: CASSHRGSPVHEQFF.

This clone was recorded only once. The chain links TRBV5-6 to TRBJ1-1; D is unclear. In germline, CDR1 is SGHDT, CDR2 YYEEEE. The ends were cut back, 0 bases at V and 7 bases at J, with 7 bases in the middle. The CDR3 has 12 residues. The CDR3 region has the DNA TGTGCCAGCAGCTTGGGCCTGCTTGAAGCTTTCTTT. Translated, it gives CASSLGLLEAFF.

The V gene is TRBV4-1, the J gene TRBJ2-7; weak D call: TRBD1 (6 bases). Per germline, CDR1 MGHRA and CDR2 YSYEKL. The CDR3 extends over 15 amino acids. The V end was cut by 3 bases, the J end by 0 bases, with 12 bases between. In nucleotides, the CDR3 is TGCGCCAGCAGCCATTGGGGACATACCTCCTACGAGCAGTACTTC. It is translated as CASSHWGHTSYEQYF.

V and J are TRBV19 and TRBJ1-1; D not resolved. Trimming took off 6 bases at V and 1 base at J, with 9 bases between the two ends. CDR1 is LNHDA and CDR2 is SQIVND in the germline V gene (reference sequence). CDR3 length: 13 residues. The CDR3 DNA follows: TGTGCCAGTAGCTTGGGCACGAACACTGAAGCTTTCTTT. Amino acids: CASSLGTNTEAFF.

V usage is TRBV21-1 and J usage is TRBJ1-5. TRBV21-1 is annotated as a pseudogene. The CDR3 contains 15 residues. The CDR3 sequence: CASSNGTVTNQPQHF. The CDR3 coding sequence is TGTGCCAGCAGCAATGGGACGGTCACCAATCAGCCCCAGCATTTT.

The genes are TRBV7-2 and TRBJ2-1; 11 nucleotides line up with TRBD1. The CDR3 is 18 residues long. The germline CDR1 and CDR2 sequences are SGHTA and FQGNSA. Unmatched junction bases numbered 12, after V lost 5 bases and J lost 3 bases. DNA for the CDR3: TGTGCCAGCAGCGAGGACAGGGGGCGCATGTGGAGCTACAATGAGCAGTTCTTC. Amino acids: CASSEDRGRMWSYNEQFF. Based on the CDR3 plus reference TRBV7-2 and TRBJ2-1, the full variable domain is GAGVSQSPSNKVTEKGKDVELRCDPISGHTALYWYRQSLGQGLEFLIYFQGNSAPDKSGLPSDRFSAERTGGSVSTLTIQRTQQEDSAVYLCASSEDRGRMWSYNEQFFGPGTRLTVL.

V is TRBV19 and J is TRBJ2-5; D is possibly TRBD1 (6 bases). From germline, CDR1 is LNHDA and CDR2 SQIVND (reference sequence). Trimming left V 3 bases short and J 4 bases short, with 18 bases between. The CDR3 has 16 amino acids. The CDR3 here is CASSILRGQRIETQYF. The CDR3 nucleotides are TGTGCCAGTAGTATCCTCAGGGGACAACGTATAGAGACCCAGTACTTC.

This clone was seen once. The chain has TRBV7-9 and TRBJ1-2; possibly TRBD1 for D (5 bases). The V end was cut by 1 base, the J end by 3 bases, with 12 bases between. The germline CDR1 and CDR2 sequences are SEHNR and FQNEAQ (reference sequence). This CDR3 spans 15 amino acids. CDR3 DNA sequence: TGTGCCAGCAGCTTAGGGACTGCCAGGGACTATGGCTACACCTTC. This translates into CASSLGTARDYGYTF. The full variable domain, its missing parts supplied by reference TRBV7-9 and TRBJ1-2, is DTGVSQNPRHKITKRGQNVTFRCDPISEHNRLYWYRQTLGQGPEFLTYFQNEAQLEKSRLLSDRFSAERPKGSFSTLEIQRTEQGDSAMYLCASSLGTARDYGYTFGSGTRLTVV.

The chain is built from TRBV2 and TRBJ2-5; TRBD2 matches 11 bases. The CDR3 sequence is 18 residues long. V shed 5 bases and J 3 bases; nucleotides not matched to a gene: 14. CDR1 SNHLY and CDR2 FYNNEI come from the germline V gene. CDR3 loop: CASSTQKPTSGIEETQYF. In nucleotides, the CDR3 is TGTGCCAGCAGTACACAAAAGCCGACTAGCGGGATAGAAGAGACCCAGTACTTC.

The chain couples TRBV14 to TRBJ1-4; unclear D gene. Trimming took 0 bases from V and 8 from J, leaving 13 bases between them. The germline CDR1 and CDR2 sequences are SGHDN and FVKESK. There are 15 residues in the CDR3. The CDR3 protein is CASSQEGQWREKLFF. The DNA for the CDR3 is TGTGCCAGCAGCCAAGAAGGGCAATGGAGAGAAAAACTGTTTTTT.

Notes on this clone: Other DNA sequences in this specimen translate into the identical CDR3. The V call is TRBV20-1, the J call TRBJ1-2; no clear D. This CDR3 contains 11 residues. The germline V and J ends were trimmed by 5 bases and 5 bases, with 9 bases remaining between them. Germline assignment: CDR1 DFQATT and CDR2 SNEGSKA (reference sequence). As DNA, the CDR3 is TGCAGTGCTCGGGAGCTATATGGCTACACCTTC. This gives the protein CSARELYGYTF.